This T cell receptor beta chain was identified in a study of T cell responses to AZD1222 COVID-19 vaccine. Overall study: Both about-4-week and about-12-week second-dose recipients were combined.

Clones were sequenced by immunoSEQ multiplex PCR, and TCRdb holds only the in-frame ones, with some missing. The sample carries 55,000 to 90,000 clones, around 82% recorded once. The CDR3 sequence is 14 residues long. Looked up from germline, CDR1 is WSHSY and CDR2 is SAAADI. V was pared by 2 bases and J by 3 bases, with 10 bases between. Details on this clone: Its specificity is unknown.

Broader study findings: Recipients of AZD1222 seropositive at baseline numbered only 6 or 7. Among vaccine-associated CD4 TCRs, coverage spanned spike, with dominance at 160-218 and 743-854.

This chain connects TRBV10-2 to TRBJ1-1, with D unresolved. Sequences were derived from peripheral blood, sampled on day 0 of AZD1222 vaccination. This clonotype was obtained from an adult in good health. In nucleotides, the CDR3 is TGCGCCAGCAGTGAGGTCGGTAGGGACACTGAAGCTTTCTTT. This encodes CASSEVGRDTEAFF.